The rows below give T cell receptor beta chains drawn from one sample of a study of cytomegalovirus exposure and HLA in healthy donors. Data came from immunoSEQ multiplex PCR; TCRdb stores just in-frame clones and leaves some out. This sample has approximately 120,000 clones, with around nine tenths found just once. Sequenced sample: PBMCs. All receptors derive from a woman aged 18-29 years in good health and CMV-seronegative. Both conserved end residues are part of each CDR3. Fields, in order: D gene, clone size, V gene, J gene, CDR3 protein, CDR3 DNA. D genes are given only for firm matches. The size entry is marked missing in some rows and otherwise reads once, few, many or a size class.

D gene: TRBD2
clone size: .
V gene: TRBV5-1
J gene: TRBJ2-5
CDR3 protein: CASSLVAGGSQETQYF
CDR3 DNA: TGCGCCAGCAGCTTGGTGGCGGGGGGTTCCCAAGAGACCCAGTACTTC

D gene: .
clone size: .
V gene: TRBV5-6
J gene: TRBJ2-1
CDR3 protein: CASSLGTYNEQFF
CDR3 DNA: TGTGCCAGCAGCCTCGGGACTTACAATGAGCAGTTCTTC

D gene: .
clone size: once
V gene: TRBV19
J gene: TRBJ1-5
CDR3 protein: CASSLRTGSNQPQHF
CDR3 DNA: TGTGCCAGTAGTCTCCGGACGGGGAGCAATCAGCCCCAGCATTTT

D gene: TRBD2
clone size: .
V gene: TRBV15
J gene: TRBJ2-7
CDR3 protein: CATSSGRTYEQYF
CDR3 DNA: TGTGCCACCAGTAGCGGGAGGACCTACGAGCAGTACTTC

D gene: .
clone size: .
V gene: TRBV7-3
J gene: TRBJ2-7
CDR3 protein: CASSLAFGPYEQYF
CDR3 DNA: TGTGCCAGCAGCTTGGCCTTTGGCCCCTACGAGCAGTACTTC

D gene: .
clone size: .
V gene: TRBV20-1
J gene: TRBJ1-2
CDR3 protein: CSARQNYGYTF
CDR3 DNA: TGCAGTGCTAGACAAAACTATGGCTACACCTTC

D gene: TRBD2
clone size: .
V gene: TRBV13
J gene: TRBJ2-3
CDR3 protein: CASSSLIGTSTDTQYF
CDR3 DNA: TGTGCCAGCAGCTCACTCATAGGGACTAGTACAGATACGCAGTATTTT

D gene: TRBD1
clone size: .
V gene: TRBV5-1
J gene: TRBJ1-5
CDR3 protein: CASSLASGTGGANQPQHF
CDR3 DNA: TGCGCCAGCAGCTTGGCGTCCGGGACAGGGGGTGCTAATCAGCCCCAGCATTTT

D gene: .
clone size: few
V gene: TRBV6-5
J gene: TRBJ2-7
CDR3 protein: CASSKDLDSVWSF
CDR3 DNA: TGTGCCAGCAGTAAGGACTTGGACTCGGTGTGGAGCTTC

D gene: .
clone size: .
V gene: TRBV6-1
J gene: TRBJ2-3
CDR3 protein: CATVVQHSTDTQYF
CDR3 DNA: TGTGCCACAGTGGTACAGCATAGCACAGATACGCAGTATTTT

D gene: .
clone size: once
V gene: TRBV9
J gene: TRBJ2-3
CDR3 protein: CASSVPLLGGATDTQYF
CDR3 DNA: TGTGCCAGCAGCGTACCCCTCCTAGGGGGTGCCACAGATACGCAGTATTTT

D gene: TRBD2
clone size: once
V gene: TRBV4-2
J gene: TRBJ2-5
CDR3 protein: CASSGLASVWGETQYF
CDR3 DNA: TGTGCCAGCTCCGGACTAGCAAGTGTATGGGGAGAGACCCAGTACTTC

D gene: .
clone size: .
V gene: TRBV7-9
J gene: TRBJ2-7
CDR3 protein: CASSLQGSLHEQYF
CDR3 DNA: TGTGCCAGCAGCTTACAGGGATCTTTACACGAGCAGTACTTC

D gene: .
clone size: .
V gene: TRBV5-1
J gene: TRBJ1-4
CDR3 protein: CASSQKGDDEKLFF
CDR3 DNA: TGCGCCAGCAGCCAAAAGGGGGACGATGAAAAACTGTTTTTT